These 27 T cell receptor beta chains originate from one sample sequenced in a study of T cell repertoires in aging, cancer and after chemotherapy. TRB rearrangements spanning V, D and J were amplified using mixed TRB-A/B primers. TCRdb processed the multiplex PCR reads anew with MiXCR; each CDR3 protein has one entry. The profile shows approximately 20,000 distinct CDR3 sequences, roughly 35% of them singletons. The template was genomic DNA from peripheral blood, not RNA. Input material: blood. Receptors were obtained from a human donor with a solid tumor.

The chain joins TRBV5-6 to TRBJ2-7, with D tentatively TRBD2 (6 bases). This CDR3 region has 14 residues. Germline loops: CDR1 SGHDT, CDR2 YYEEEE. Trimming shortened V by 7 bases and J by 7 bases, and 21 bases separated the two germline ends. The CDR3 region is CASGTLEVAREQYF. In nucleotides, the CDR3 is TGTGCCAGCGGGACTCTGGAGGTAGCCCGGGAGCAGTACTTC. The complete variable domain, with remaining parts taken from reference TRBV5-6 and TRBJ2-7, reads DAGVTQSPTHLIKTRGQQVTLRCSPKSGHDTVSWYQQALGQGPQFIFQYYEEEERQRGNFPDRFSGHQFPNYSSELNVNALLLGDSALYLCASGTLEVAREQYFGPGTRLTVT.

By frequency in the sample, this clonotype is medium-sized. The chain combines TRBV6-2 or TRBV6-3 with TRBJ2-5; D is possibly TRBD2 (7 bases). This CDR3 has 13 amino acids. The germline CDR1 and CDR2 sequences are MNHEY and SVGEGT. Trimming left V 4 bases short and J 5 bases short, with 11 bases between. CDR3 residues: CASSWGGRETQYF. In DNA form, the CDR3 reads TGTGCCAGCAGTTGGGGGGGCCGTGAGACCCAGTACTTC.

In this sample, this clonotype is medium-sized. This chain uses TRBV19 with TRBJ1-1, with a tentative D call TRBD1 (6 bases). CDR1 and CDR2 (germline): LNHDA, SQIVND (reference sequence). The CDR3 loop spans 13 amino acids. V was pared by 6 bases and J by 0 bases, with 8 bases between. The CDR3 region is CASRDSMNTEAFF. The CDR3 DNA sequence: TGTGCCAGTAGGGACAGTATGAACACTGAAGCTTTCTTT. Complete variable domain (other parts from reference TRBV19 and TRBJ1-1): DGGITQSPKYLFRKEGQNVTLSCEQNLNHDAMYWYRQDPGQGLRLIYYSQIVNDFQKGDIAEGYSVSREKKESFPLTVTSAQKNPTAFYLCASRDSMNTEAFFGQGTRLTVV.

The V call is TRBV19, the J call TRBJ1-6; D may be TRBD1 (5 bases). This CDR3 spans 17 amino acids. CDR1 LNHDA and CDR2 SQIVND come from the germline V gene (reference sequence). V lost 4 bases and J 2 bases, leaving 15 bases between the germline ends. The chain's CDR3 is CASSTGTELAYNSPLHF. In DNA form, the CDR3 reads TGTGCCAGTAGTACCGGGACTGAATTAGCCTATAATTCACCCCTCCACTTT.

The rearrangement joins TRBV6-1 to TRBJ2-3; D call uncertain. The V gene's germline CDR1 is MNHNS and CDR2 SASEGT. The CDR3 loop spans 12 amino acids. The ends were cut back, 1 base at V and 3 bases at J, with 2 bases in the middle. CDR3 in amino acids: CASSEETDTQYF. CDR3 DNA: TGTGCCAGCAGTGAAGAGACAGATACGCAGTATTTT.

The V call is TRBV6-4, the J call TRBJ1-4, with a possible D match to TRBD1 (5 bases). CDR1 and CDR2 from the germline V gene are MRHNA and SNTAGT. Trimming took off 0 bases at V and 0 bases at J, with 8 bases between the two ends. The CDR3 runs to 16 residues. The CDR3 sequence: CASSDSGQTTNEKLFF. Written as DNA, the CDR3 is TGTGCCAGCAGTGACTCGGGGCAGACAACTAATGAAAAACTGTTTTTT.

CDR3 coding DNA: TGTGCCAGCAGGGCCCCCGGGACAGGCGCGAACACCGGGGAGCTGTTTTTT. Translating it yields CASRAPGTGANTGELFF. V gene TRBV27 combines with J gene TRBJ2-2; 8 positions match TRBD1. V was pared by 6 bases and J by 0 bases, with 9 bases of the junction left unmatched. CDR3 length: 17 residues. CDR1 MNHEY and CDR2 SMNVEV come from the germline V gene (reference sequence).

The rearrangement links TRBV7-9 to TRBJ1-1; D possibly corresponds to TRBD1 (5 bases). The CDR3 runs to 14 residues. Deletions cut 2 bases from V and 0 bases from J, with 7 bases between. In germline, CDR1 is SEHNR, CDR2 FQNEAQ (reference sequence). The CDR3 nucleotides read TGTGCCAGCAGCTTACGGGGGTTGAACACTGAAGCTTTCTTT. Its translation is CASSLRGLNTEAFF.

DNA for the CDR3: TGTGCCAGCAGTTTCGCCCGACTAAGGCCAGATACGCAGTATTTT. Encoded protein: CASSFARLRPDTQYF. The chain is built from TRBV27 and TRBJ2-3; a weak D match, TRBD2 (5 bases). Germline CDR1 is MNHEY and CDR2 is SMNVEV (reference sequence). This CDR3 region has 15 residues. V was pared by 3 bases and J by 4 bases, with 14 bases between.

This clonotype showed up just a few times. The V gene is TRBV24-1, the J gene TRBJ2-1, with 12 bases aligning to TRBD2. J was trimmed by 7 bases and V by 4 bases; bases with no gene match: 4. In germline, CDR1 is KGHDR, CDR2 SFDVKD. This CDR3 contains 15 residues. CDR3 coding DNA: TGTGCCACCAGTGACATGACTAGCGGGAGTAATGAGCAGTTCTTC. Translated, it gives CATSDMTSGSNEQFF.

This clonotype was observed a few times. V is TRBV15 and J is TRBJ1-2, with 9 bases fitting TRBD1. The length of the CDR3 is 15 residues. Germline-derived CDR1 and CDR2 are LNHNV and YYDKDF (reference sequence). V shed 1 base, J shed 4 bases, and the junction held 4 bases outside the gene matches. CDR3 coding DNA: TGTGCCACCAGCAGAGTAGGACAGGGGACCTATGGCTACACCTTC. This gives the protein CATSRVGQGTYGYTF.

This chain joins TRBV19 and TRBJ1-3; no clear D. Germline V gene sequence: CDR1 LNHDA, CDR2 SQIVND (reference sequence). V lost 3 bases and J 0 bases, leaving 12 bases between the germline ends. CDR3 length: 16 amino acids. The CDR3 DNA sequence: TGTGCCAGTAGTATCCCTCTCGACCACTCTGGAAACACCATATATTTT. This sequence encodes CASSIPLDHSGNTIYF.

The chain is built from TRBV27 and TRBJ1-1, with no clear D. The ends were cut back, 0 bases at V and 7 bases at J, with 9 bases in the middle. Per germline, CDR1 MNHEY and CDR2 SMNVEV (reference sequence). The CDR3 has 13 residues. This chain's CDR3 is CASSLSGQFEAFF. The CDR3 bases are TGTGCCAGCAGTTTATCGGGCCAGTTTGAAGCTTTCTTT.

This clonotype was counted once. This chain connects TRBV4-2 to TRBJ1-4, with D possibly TRBD1 on 6 matching bases. V shed 4 bases and J shed 10 bases, with 22 bases lying between them. There are 16 residues in the CDR3. In germline, CDR1 is LGHNA, CDR2 YNFKEQ. CDR3 in amino acids: CASSPRQAGEVAKLFF. CDR3 nucleotides: TGTGCCAGCAGCCCAAGACAGGCAGGGGAGGTTGCAAAACTGTTTTTT.

The V and J genes are TRBV5-1 and TRBJ2-1; 9 bases align to TRBD2. The CDR3 spans 17 residues. CDR1 SGHRS and CDR2 YFSETQ come from the germline V gene. J gave up 8 bases and V 5 bases, and 17 bases lay outside the gene matches. CDR3: CASRGLIAASGTDEQFF. In DNA form, the CDR3 reads TGCGCCAGCAGAGGACTGATAGCGGCTAGCGGGACGGATGAGCAGTTCTTC.

This clonotype was observed a few times. Germline and junction disagree at one end, which may indicate a read error. The CDR3 reads CASSPRTSGGASLF. CDR3 nucleotides: TGTGCCAGCAGTCCTCGGACTAGCGGGGGGGCCTCGCTCTTC. This chain connects TRBV12-3 or TRBV12-4 to TRBJ2-1; 15 bases are a match to TRBD2. The CDR3 runs to 14 residues.

The rearrangement uses TRBV7-9 and TRBJ2-2; TRBD2 matches at 13 bases. The germline CDR1 and CDR2 sequences are SEHNR and FQNEAQ (reference sequence). The CDR3 sequence is 15 residues long. With 9 bases clipped from V and 9 bases from J, the junction kept 10 bases outside the gene matches. CDR3 bases: TGTGCCAGTAGTTTGACTAGCGGGGGGCCCTGGGAGCTGTTTTTT. Translating it yields CASSLTSGGPWELFF.

The rearrangement links TRBV10-3 to TRBJ2-7; D unclear. The CDR3 length is 13 residues. CDR1 and CDR2 from the germline V gene are ENHRY and SYGVKD. Trimming cost V 4 bases and J 2 bases, with 9 bases left between them. CDR3 loop: CAISADGTYEQYF. The CDR3 DNA reads TGTGCCATCAGTGCCGACGGAACCTACGAGCAGTACTTC.

The chain carries TRBV24-1 and TRBJ2-1; TRBD1 matches at 7 bases. Losses at the gene ends were 10 bases for V and 4 bases for J; bases not matched to a gene: 6. In germline, CDR1 is KGHDR, CDR2 SFDVKD. This CDR3 contains 13 residues. The CDR3 spells CATWDSAYNEQFF. The CDR3 nucleotides are TGTGCCACTTGGGACAGCGCGTACAATGAGCAGTTCTTC.

The chain combines TRBV6-4 with TRBJ2-1; D is ambiguous. CDR1 is MRHNA and CDR2 is SNTAGT in the germline V gene. V shed 2 bases and J shed 7 bases, with 3 bases lying between them. The CDR3 has 11 residues. CDR3 bases: TGTGCCAGCAGTGACGGAAATGAGCAGTTCTTC. This codes for CASSDGNEQFF.

The chain carries TRBV5-1 and TRBJ1-1, with 8 bases aligning to TRBD1. The V and J ends lost 1 base and 0 bases, in that order; junction bases with no gene match: 2. The CDR3 contains 15 residues. Per the germline V gene, CDR1 is SGHRS and CDR2 is YFSETQ. The CDR3 DNA reads as TGCGCCAGCAGCTTGACGACAGGGGTGAACACTGAAGCTTTCTTT. It specifies CASSLTTGVNTEAFF. Full variable domain (remainder filled in from reference TRBV5-1 and TRBJ1-1): KAGVTQTPRYLIKTRGQQVTLSCSPISGHRSVSWYQQTPGQGLQFLFEYFSETQRNKGNFPGRFSGRQFSNSRSEMNVSTLELGDSALYLCASSLTTGVNTEAFFGQGTRLTVV.

V and J are TRBV5-6 and TRBJ2-1, with D perhaps TRBD1 (6 bases). Germline values: CDR1 SGHDT, CDR2 YYEEEE. The CDR3 covers 14 residues. V dropped 7 bases and J dropped 7 bases, with 18 bases sitting between them. The CDR3 DNA sequence: TGTGCCAGCGGAACCCGGGACATCGTAAATGAGCAGTTCTTC. It yields the protein CASGTRDIVNEQFF.

This clonotype showed up just a few times. CDR3 nucleotides: TGTGCCATCACCCCGGAAACCGGGGAGCTGTTTTTT. Protein product: CAITPETGELFF. The gene calls are TRBV10-3 and TRBJ2-2; no clear D. Germline CDR1 ENHRY, CDR2 SYGVKD. This CDR3 contains 12 residues. Trimming stripped 7 bases from V and 5 bases from J, with 8 bases between.

V usage is TRBV5-4 and J usage is TRBJ1-2, with a weak D call TRBD1 (6 bases). The V gene lost 0 bases and the J gene lost 6 bases, with 12 bases spanning the gap. Per germline, CDR1 SGHNT and CDR2 YYREEE (reference sequence). This CDR3 is 14 amino acids long. The CDR3 bases are TGTGCCAGCAGCTTGGCCGGGACATCGGATGGCTACACCTTC. Amino acid sequence: CASSLAGTSDGYTF.

In its sample, this clonotype was seen a few times. The V call is TRBV15, the J call TRBJ2-1, with D possibly TRBD2 on 5 matching bases. Germline CDR1 LNHNV, CDR2 YYDKDF (reference sequence). Trimming removed 0 bases from V and 8 bases from J, with 20 bases in between. CDR3 length equals 17 residues. CDR3 region: CATSREGLADSLDEQFF. In DNA, the CDR3 is TGTGCCACCAGCAGAGAAGGGCTAGCAGATTCATTGGATGAGCAGTTCTTC.

The chain combines TRBV20-1 with TRBJ2-5; TRBD2 matches at 11 bases. Losses at the gene ends were 0 bases for V and 5 bases for J; bases not matched to a gene: 5. The germline CDR1 and CDR2 sequences are DFQATT and SNEGSKA (reference sequence). The CDR3 is 15 residues long. The CDR3 protein is CSARDTRTSGETQYF. CDR3 coding DNA: TGCAGTGCTAGAGATACCCGGACTAGCGGGGAGACCCAGTACTTC.

This clonotype has a handful of counts. The V gene is TRBV6-5, the J gene TRBJ2-7; maybe TRBD1 (6 bases). CDR3 length: 14 amino acids. V lost 4 bases, J lost 2 bases, and 12 bases lay in between. Germline values: CDR1 MNHEY, CDR2 SVGAGI. The CDR3 reads CASSSGQWTYEQYF. CDR3 bases: TGTGCCAGCAGTTCTGGACAGTGGACCTACGAGCAGTACTTC.